The 19 T cell receptor beta chains in this list originate from one sample, sequenced in a study of T cells in Graves' hyperthyroidism and ophthalmopathy. TCR beta CDR3 sequences were amplified from RNA transcripts. Carried out on the TCR CDR3, a first-round RT-PCR used the HTBI primer set. From the multiplex PCR reads, TCRdb called clonotypes with MiXCR, one entry per CDR3 protein. The sample yields 250,000 to 300,000 distinct CDR3 sequences, 13% to 15% seen once. Sequencing was performed on blood. These receptors all stem from a woman aged 45-65 years with Graves' hyperthyroidism that later progressed to Graves' ophthalmopathy.

In regard to this clonotype: This sequence may be a read error, since a much larger clone differs from it by one base. The chain links TRBV20-1 to TRBJ2-1; D remains ambiguous. Germline V gene data show CDR1 as DFQATT and CDR2 as SNEGSKA (reference sequence). This CDR3 is built from 12 residues. The germline V and J ends were trimmed by 0 bases and 8 bases, with 8 bases remaining between them. CDR3 DNA sequence: TGCAGTGCTAGAGAACTCCTCGATGAGCAGTTCTTC. Its translation: CSARELLDEQFF.

This clonotype was counted only a few times. The chain joins TRBV19 to TRBJ1-1; no definite D call. CDR1 and CDR2 (germline): LNHDA, SQIVND (reference sequence). This CDR3 is 13 amino acids long. V gave up 5 bases and J gave up 3 bases, with 10 bases separating them. CDR3 amino acids: CASSGQTYTEAFF. The CDR3 nucleotides are TGTGCCAGTAGTGGGCAGACCTACACTGAAGCTTTCTTT.

This clonotype was seen ten or more times. The J gene is TRBJ2-1, the V gene TRBV9, with 8 nucleotides matching TRBD2. CDR1 and CDR2 from the germline V gene are SGDLS and YYNGEE. This CDR3 has 17 amino acids. The V gene end was trimmed by 0 bases and the J gene end by 2 bases; junction bases not matched to a gene: 7. The CDR3 DNA follows: TGTGCCAGCAGCGTAGTAGGGAAAGCGGGAGCCTACAATGAGCAGTTCTTC. The encoded protein is CASSVVGKAGAYNEQFF.

This clonotype was counted many times. This chain connects TRBV20-1 to TRBJ2-7; 12 bases agree with TRBD2. From germline, CDR1 is DFQATT and CDR2 SNEGSKA (reference sequence). CDR3 length: 14 residues. The CDR3 spells CLFQTSGSSYEQYF. CDR3 in DNA: TGCCTCTTTCAGACTAGCGGGAGCTCCTACGAGCAGTACTTC.

This clonotype was seen repeatedly, ten times or more. J is TRBJ1-5 and V is TRBV20-1, with D possibly TRBD1 on 6 matching bases. This CDR3 is built from 13 residues. Looked up from germline, CDR1 is DFQATT and CDR2 is SNEGSKA (reference sequence). V was trimmed by 5 bases and J by 3 bases, leaving 11 bases between them. DNA for the CDR3: TGCAGTGCTGTCGACAGGATCAATCAGCCCCAGCATTTT. Amino acids: CSAVDRINQPQHF.

This clonotype was observed a handful of times. The V gene is TRBV20-1, the J gene TRBJ2-5, with 11 bases matching TRBD2. CDR1 DFQATT and CDR2 SNEGSKA come from the germline V gene (reference sequence). The CDR3 sequence is 16 residues long. The V and J ends lost 3 bases and 8 bases, in that order; junction bases with no gene match: 14. The CDR3 sequence is CSASPRGVAGGATQYF. Here the CDR3 DNA reads TGCAGTGCTAGCCCCCGGGGGGTAGCGGGAGGGGCAACCCAGTACTTC.

The table lists this clonotype with many counts. The chain uses TRBV20-1 and TRBJ2-7; D is possibly TRBD2 (6 bases). Looked up from germline, CDR1 is DFQATT and CDR2 is SNEGSKA (reference sequence). With 5 bases removed from V and 0 bases from J, the gap between germline ends came to 14 bases. The CDR3 has 14 amino acids. CDR3 coding DNA: TGCAGTGCTCCCCGGGACTTAAGCTCCTACGAGCAGTACTTC. Its protein product is CSAPRDLSSYEQYF.

This clonotype was detected a few times. This chain joins TRBV4-2 and TRBJ2-2; 14 positions agree with TRBD2. Unmatched junction bases numbered 10, after V lost 4 bases and J lost 6 bases. Germline CDR1 LGHNA, CDR2 YNFKEQ. CDR3 size: 18 residues. CDR3 residues: CASSPGLAGDRAAGELFF. In DNA, the CDR3 is TGTGCCAGCAGCCCGGGACTAGCGGGAGATAGGGCGGCCGGGGAGCTGTTTTTT.

This clonotype was recorded at least ten times. The chain uses TRBV2 and TRBJ2-3; 9 positions match TRBD1. Germline V gene data show CDR1 as SNHLY and CDR2 as FYNNEI. Trimming cost V 8 bases and J 4 bases; bases outside gene matches: 7. This CDR3 is built from 14 residues. CDR3 amino acids: CASPGTGLADTQYF. DNA of the CDR3: TGTGCCAGCCCCGGGACAGGGCTCGCAGATACGCAGTATTTT.

The table lists this clonotype with many counts. V is TRBV28 and J is TRBJ1-1; tentative D call: TRBD1 (6 bases). The CDR3 contains 15 residues. From germline, CDR1 is MDHEN and CDR2 SYDVKM. V lost 5 bases and J lost 1, with 14 bases in between. CDR3 protein: CASSRPGARNTEAFF. As DNA, the CDR3 is TGTGCCAGCAGTAGACCAGGGGCGAGGAACACTGAAGCTTTCTTT. Supplemented by reference TRBV28 and TRBJ1-1, the full variable domain reads DVKVTQSSRYLVKRTGEKVFLECVQDMDHENMFWYRQDPGLGLRLIYFSYDVKMKEKGDIPEGYSVSREKKERFSLILESASTNQTSMYLCASSRPGARNTEAFFGQGTRLTVV.

This clonotype was seen repeatedly, ten times or more. The chain combines TRBV28 with TRBJ1-2; the match to TRBD1 covers 8 bases. The CDR3 contains 16 residues. Germline assignment: CDR1 MDHEN and CDR2 SYDVKM. The junction had 5 bases not matched to a gene; V was cut back by 2 bases and J by 0 bases. This CDR3 is CASSLRPTGANYGYTF. In DNA, the CDR3 is TGTGCCAGCAGTTTACGTCCGACAGGGGCTAACTATGGCTACACCTTC.

This clonotype was counted ten times or more. This chain links TRBV30 with TRBJ1-3; D perhaps matches TRBD1 (5 bases). V dropped 5 bases and J dropped 3 bases, with 8 bases sitting between them. Germline loops: CDR1 GTSNPN, CDR2 SVGIG (reference sequence). The CDR3 runs 12 residues. The CDR3 DNA reads as TGTGCCTGGGACAGAATTGGAAACACCATATATTTT. It specifies CAWDRIGNTIYF.

This clonotype is medium-sized (0.01 to 0.1%). The V gene is TRBV5-1, the J gene TRBJ2-3; D call uncertain. The CDR3 runs 15 residues. Germline assignment: CDR1 SGHRS and CDR2 YFSETQ. Trimming cost V 0 bases and J 0 bases, with 8 bases left between them. DNA for the CDR3: TGCGCCAGCAGCTTGGAGCCGTTTAGCACAGATACGCAGTATTTT. This gives the protein CASSLEPFSTDTQYF.

This clonotype was seen ten or more times. The chain joins TRBV12-3 or TRBV12-4 to TRBJ1-2; TRBD1 matches 11 bases. The CDR3 is 14 residues long. Trimming at V came to 4 bases and at J to 4 bases, leaving 2 bases not matched to a gene. CDR3 sequence: CASSSGTGGYGYTF. In nucleotides, the CDR3 is TGTGCCAGCAGTTCCGGGACAGGGGGCTATGGCTACACCTTC.

There are many counts of this clonotype. The chain recombines TRBV7-9 with TRBJ2-7; D assignment may be TRBD1 or TRBD2 (5 bases each). Germline V gene data show CDR1 as SEHNR and CDR2 as FQNEAQ (reference sequence). The CDR3 runs to 14 residues. Trimming pared 2 bases from V and 6 bases from J, leaving 14 bases between. This CDR3 reads CASSLPGPPSEQYF. As DNA, the CDR3 is TGTGCCAGCAGCTTACCGGGACCTCCAAGCGAGCAGTACTTC.

This clonotype was counted at least ten times. The chain employs TRBV30 and TRBJ2-7; D possibly matches TRBD1 or TRBD2 (5 bases each). V shed 5 bases and J shed 1 base, with 12 bases lying between them. The CDR3 has 13 amino acids. Germline CDR1 is GTSNPN and CDR2 is SVGIG (reference sequence). The CDR3 reads CAWGGTVSYEQYF. The CDR3 DNA reads as TGTGCCTGGGGGGGTACGGTATCCTACGAGCAGTACTTC.

This clonotype was picked up many times. This chain links TRBV5-1 with TRBJ2-5; 8 positions agree with TRBD1. The ends lost 2 bases at V and 3 bases at J; junction bases unmatched: 3. This CDR3 comprises 14 residues. Germline loops: CDR1 SGHRS, CDR2 YFSETQ. The CDR3 loop reads CASSFMTGEETQYF. CDR3 bases: TGCGCCAGCAGCTTCATGACAGGGGAAGAGACCCAGTACTTC.

Many counts were recorded for this clonotype. The chain employs TRBV11-2 and TRBJ2-2; 8 bases match TRBD1. The V and J ends lost 4 bases and 4 bases, in that order; junction bases with no gene match: 5. This CDR3 comprises 15 residues. Germline CDR1 and CDR2: SGHAT and FQNNGV. Here the CDR3 reads CASSSTGGSTGELFF. In DNA, the CDR3 is TGTGCCAGCAGCTCCACAGGGGGAAGCACCGGGGAGCTGTTTTTT.

The sample holds many counts of this clonotype. The V and J genes are TRBV28 and TRBJ2-2; D remains unclear. Deletions cut 4 bases from V and 6 bases from J, with 6 bases between. CDR1 and CDR2 (germline): MDHEN, SYDVKM. The CDR3 is made up of 12 amino acids. Here the CDR3 DNA reads TGTGCCAGCAGTTCCCCCCCCGGGGAGCTGTTTTTT. Its translation: CASSSPPGELFF.